The 30 T cell receptor beta chains given below trace back to one sample, sequenced in a study of blood T cell repertoires in COVID-19 (dated by TCRdb to 2020 to 2022). The library relied on the immunoSEQ multiplex PCR assay. The source is immuneACCESS, and TCRdb retained only in-frame sequences with V and J called. Part of the clones is not carried over; for the studies checked, unresolved V genes explain less than half of this, and the remainder is unexplained. A total of roughly 45,000 clones appear in this sample, around 86% of them only once. Around 3% of the sample is in the top ten clones. Specimen: peripheral blood. These receptors all stem from an elderly woman with COVID-19, enrolled during active disease.

The chain is built from TRBV15 and TRBJ2-7, with 9 bases matching TRBD2. Looked up from germline, CDR1 is LNHNV and CDR2 is YYDKDF (reference sequence). The CDR3 is made up of 15 amino acids. V lost 0 bases to trimming and J lost 2 bases; unmatched junction nucleotides: 2. CDR3 protein: CATSRELAGAYEQYF. The CDR3, as DNA: TGTGCCACCAGCAGAGAATTAGCGGGAGCCTACGAGCAGTACTTC. Supplemented by reference TRBV15 and TRBJ2-7, the full variable domain reads DAMVIQNPRYQVTQFGKPVTLSCSQTLNHNVMYWYQQKSSQAPKLLFHYYDKDFNNEADTPDNFQSRRPNTSFCFLDIRSPGLGDTAMYLCATSRELAGAYEQYFGPGTRLTVT.

The rearrangement joins TRBV30 to TRBJ1-3; possible D gene TRBD1, 5 bases. The germline V gene encodes CDR1 GTSNPN and CDR2 SVGIG (reference sequence). The ends were cut back, 0 bases at V and 0 bases at J, with 9 bases in the middle. This CDR3 has 15 amino acids. Written as DNA, the CDR3 is TGTGCCTGGAGTGTCAGGGTGAGCTCTGGAAACACCATATATTTT. It codes for CAWSVRVSSGNTIYF.

The J gene is TRBJ2-1, the V gene TRBV19, with 10 nucleotides matching TRBD2. Looked up from germline, CDR1 is LNHDA and CDR2 is SQIVND (reference sequence). The CDR3 spans 17 residues. V shed 0 bases and J 6 bases; nucleotides not matched to a gene: 8. For the CDR3, the DNA is TGTGCCAGTAGTATAGAGAGGGCTAGCGGGAGTTTCAATGAGCAGTTCTTC. Its translation is CASSIERASGSFNEQFF.

The chain links TRBV9 to TRBJ1-4; possibly TRBD1 for D (6 bases). Germline CDR1 is SGDLS and CDR2 is YYNGEE. The CDR3 loop spans 15 amino acids. Trimming removed 0 bases from V and 6 bases from J, with 12 bases in between. In nucleotides, the CDR3 is TGTGCCAGCAGCGTAGTGCAGGGGAGTTATGAAAAACTGTTTTTT. It encodes CASSVVQGSYEKLFF.

The chain recombines TRBV3-1 (or the pseudogene TRBV3-2) with TRBJ2-1; perhaps TRBD2 as D (6 bases). Germline V lookup: CDR1 LGHDT, CDR2 YNNKEL (reference sequence). Trimming pared 3 bases from V and 3 bases from J, leaving 9 bases between. The CDR3 runs 14 residues. The CDR3 nucleotides are TGTGCCAGCAGCCACAGGGACTTCTACAATGAGCAGTTCTTC. As protein: CASSHRDFYNEQFF.

The chain is built from TRBV5-1 and TRBJ2-5; D gene unclear. Germline loops: CDR1 SGHRS, CDR2 YFSETQ. Trimming stripped 0 bases from V and 9 bases from J, with 6 bases between. This CDR3 has 11 amino acids. The CDR3 region has the DNA TGCGCCAGCAGCTTGGGCGCGGCCCAGTACTTC. It translates to CASSLGAAQYF.

The chain employs TRBV19 and TRBJ2-2; D perhaps matches TRBD1 (7 bases). V was cut by 3 bases and J by 4 bases, with 12 bases left in between. The CDR3 extends over 15 amino acids. Germline V gene data show CDR1 as LNHDA and CDR2 as SQIVND (reference sequence). The CDR3 protein is CASSIAQGGTGELFF. The DNA of the CDR3 is TGTGCCAGTAGTATTGCCCAGGGGGGCACCGGGGAGCTGTTTTTT.

V usage is TRBV7-2 and J usage is TRBJ1-2; TRBD1 agrees at 8 bases. There are 16 residues in the CDR3. Germline-derived CDR1 and CDR2 are SGHTA and FQGNSA. With 5 bases clipped from V and 0 bases from J, the junction kept 8 bases outside the gene matches. CDR3 sequence reads: CASSPDRGIANYGYTF. The CDR3 bases are TGTGCCAGCAGCCCTGACAGGGGTATAGCTAACTATGGCTACACCTTC.

CDR3 loop: CASRTDLRNTEAFF. The CDR3 region has the DNA TGTGCCAGTAGAACCGACTTGAGAAACACTGAAGCTTTCTTT. The chain joins TRBV19 to TRBJ1-1; D gene ambiguous. CDR1 and CDR2 from the germline V gene are LNHDA and SQIVND (reference sequence). Trimming took 6 bases from V and 2 from J, leaving 13 bases between them. The CDR3 runs to 14 residues.

The gene calls are TRBV7-6 and TRBJ2-7; D possibly corresponds to TRBD2 (5 bases). The CDR3 is made up of 13 amino acids. The V end was cut by 4 bases, the J end by 2 bases, with 9 bases between. Germline lookup yields CDR1 SGHVS and CDR2 FNYEAQ. This CDR3 reads CASSSPGTYEQYF. The DNA for the CDR3 is TGTGCCAGCAGCTCCCCGGGGACCTACGAGCAGTACTTC.

The DNA for the CDR3 is TGTGCCAGCAGCCAGTACACGGGACACATGAACACTGAAGCTTTCTTT. Its translation: CASSQYTGHMNTEAFF. The chain links TRBV14 to TRBJ1-1; a possible D gene is TRBD1 (6 bases). Trimming took 3 bases from V and 0 from J, leaving 14 bases between them. The V gene's germline CDR1 is SGHDN and CDR2 FVKESK. The CDR3 runs to 16 residues.

J is TRBJ2-7 and V is TRBV29-1, with D possibly being TRBD2 (6 bases). The CDR3 contains 14 residues. CDR1 is SQVTM and CDR2 is ANQGSEA in the germline V gene. V shed 7 bases and J shed 3 bases, with 19 bases lying between them. CDR3 sequence reads: CSAAQSRGSYEQYF. CDR3 DNA: TGCAGCGCTGCCCAAAGTCGGGGGAGCTACGAGCAGTACTTC.

The V call is TRBV6-2 or TRBV6-3, the J call TRBJ1-1; 8 nucleotides align to TRBD1. Germline V gives CDR1 MNHEY, CDR2 SVGEGT. Losses at the gene ends were 1 base for V and 4 bases for J; bases not matched to a gene: 8. This CDR3 is 16 amino acids long. CDR3 in amino acids: CASSYWGDRSGTEAFF. The CDR3 bases are TGTGCCAGCAGTTACTGGGGGGACAGGTCCGGCACTGAAGCTTTCTTT.

This clone was recorded only once. The genes are TRBV19 and TRBJ1-3; 7 bases agree with TRBD1. With V trimmed by 3 bases and J by 0 bases, 8 bases remained unmatched. The CDR3 is 17 residues long. CDR1 is LNHDA, CDR2 SQIVND, per germline (reference sequence). Here the CDR3 reads CASSIGDRPSSGNTIYF. The CDR3 DNA follows: TGTGCCAGTAGTATTGGGGACAGACCCAGCTCTGGAAACACCATATATTTT.

This clone showed up just once. DNA for the CDR3: TGTGCCAGCAGCCAAGGTAACGAGCAGTACTTC. As protein: CASSQGNEQYF. The chain joins TRBV3-1 (or the pseudogene TRBV3-2) to TRBJ2-7, with D unclear. The V end lost 1 base, the J end lost 5 bases, and 3 bases lay between the germline ends. Germline assignment: CDR1 LGHDT and CDR2 YNNKEL (reference sequence). This CDR3 is built from 11 residues.

V usage is TRBV11-2 and J usage is TRBJ2-2; no definite D call. CDR3 length: 15 amino acids. Germline V CDR1 and CDR2: SGHAT, FQNNGV. Trimming cost V 5 bases and J 0 bases, with 10 bases left between them. The CDR3 bases are TGTGCCAGCAGCCCTAGTAAAACGAACACCGGGGAGCTGTTTTTT. It translates to CASSPSKTNTGELFF.

The chain couples TRBV5-1 to TRBJ1-1, with 7 bases matching TRBD1. This CDR3 region has 14 residues. V trimming: 4 bases; J trimming: 4 bases; junction bases outside the gene matches: 7. Germline-derived CDR1 and CDR2 are SGHRS and YFSETQ. CDR3 nucleotide sequence: TGCGCCAGCAGCCCGGGTCCAGGGGGCACTGAAGCTTTCTTT. Translated: CASSPGPGGTEAFF.

V and J are TRBV30 and TRBJ2-7; maybe TRBD2 (6 bases). CDR3 length: 13 residues. Germline V gives CDR1 GTSNPN, CDR2 SVGIG (reference sequence). V was pared by 4 bases and J by 9 bases, with 19 bases between. The CDR3 here is CAWNKRRAHSQYF. The CDR3 bases are TGTGCCTGGAATAAACGGAGGGCACACTCGCAGTACTTC.

The chain links TRBV19 to TRBJ1-5; 9 positions agree with TRBD1. Germline loops: CDR1 LNHDA, CDR2 SQIVND (reference sequence). The V and J ends lost 7 bases and 1 base, in that order; junction bases with no gene match: 8. This CDR3 comprises 16 residues. CDR3 DNA sequence: TGTGCCAGTATGACACAGGGGGCAGGGAGCAATCAGCCCCAGCATTTT. Translating gives CASMTQGAGSNQPQHF.

The chain recombines TRBV5-1 with TRBJ1-2; 9 nucleotides align to TRBD1. The CDR3 is made up of 13 amino acids. Germline assignment: CDR1 SGHRS and CDR2 YFSETQ. Trimming cost V 3 bases and J 6 bases; bases outside gene matches: 3. In nucleotides, the CDR3 is TGCGCCAGCAGCTGGGGGACAGGGAATGGCTACACCTTC. This codes for CASSWGTGNGYTF.

J is TRBJ2-1 and V is TRBV6-5; 7 positions agree with TRBD2. V shed 3 bases and J 3 bases; nucleotides not matched to a gene: 5. CDR1 MNHEY and CDR2 SVGAGI come from the germline V gene. The CDR3 sequence is 15 residues long. The CDR3 DNA is TGTGCCAGCAGTTATGGGGGGGTGCGCTACAATGAGCAGTTCTTC. Its translation: CASSYGGVRYNEQFF.

The rearrangement uses TRBV19 and TRBJ2-4; 10 bases match TRBD1. There are 14 residues in the CDR3. J lost 13 bases, V lost 7 bases, and 13 bases had no gene match. CDR1 and CDR2 from the germline V gene are LNHDA and SQIVND (reference sequence). For the CDR3, the DNA is TGTGCCAGTAACATGGGACAGGGGCCGGTCGTCCAGTACTTC. It codes for CASNMGQGPVVQYF.

The chain couples TRBV7-2 to TRBJ2-1; 10 positions agree with TRBD1. The V gene end was trimmed by 5 bases and the J gene end by 3 bases; junction bases not matched to a gene: 13. The CDR3 extends over 18 amino acids. CDR1 and CDR2 (germline): SGHTA, FQGNSA. In nucleotides, the CDR3 is TGTGCCAGCAGCCCGACAGGGGGCCCAGCGGGAATCTACAATGAGCAGTTCTTC. Translating it yields CASSPTGGPAGIYNEQFF.

This chain connects TRBV4-1 to TRBJ2-3, with D possibly matching TRBD1 (6 bases). The CDR3 runs 16 residues. Germline V lookup: CDR1 MGHRA, CDR2 YSYEKL. The ends were cut back, 0 bases at V and 3 bases at J, with 13 bases in the middle. The CDR3 reads CASSQEQGRETDTQYF. The CDR3 DNA reads as TGCGCCAGCAGCCAAGAACAGGGCAGGGAGACAGATACGCAGTATTTT.

The rearrangement joins TRBV9 to TRBJ2-1, with 10 bases identical to TRBD2. The CDR3 length is 16 residues. With V trimmed by 0 bases and J by 9 bases, 9 bases remained unmatched. Germline V gene data show CDR1 as SGDLS and CDR2 as YYNGEE. The CDR3 is CASSVEIAGGAGEQFF. For the CDR3, the DNA is TGTGCCAGCAGCGTAGAGATAGCGGGAGGAGCGGGTGAGCAGTTCTTC.

The rearrangement uses TRBV27 and TRBJ2-3; D unresolved. This CDR3 region has 14 residues. The germline gives CDR1 MNHEY, CDR2 SMNVEV (reference sequence). V was pared by 4 bases and J by 4 bases, with 12 bases between. CDR3 loop: CASSSRDLADTQYF. Written as DNA, the CDR3 is TGTGCCAGCAGTTCGCGTGACTTAGCAGATACGCAGTATTTT.

The chain carries TRBV7-2 and TRBJ2-2; TRBD2 is a possible D gene (5 bases). Trimming shortened V by 6 bases and J by 4 bases, and 15 bases separated the two germline ends. The germline CDR1 and CDR2 sequences are SGHTA and FQGNSA. CDR3 length: 15 amino acids. The CDR3 sequence: CASSFRGSSTGELFF. CDR3 nucleotides: TGTGCCAGCAGTTTCAGAGGGTCTAGCACCGGGGAGCTGTTTTTT. Using reference TRBV7-2 and TRBJ2-2 for the parts outside the CDR3, the full variable domain is GAGVSQSPSNKVTEKGKDVELRCDPISGHTALYWYRQSLGQGLEFLIYFQGNSAPDKSGLPSDRFSAERTGGSVSTLTIQRTQQEDSAVYLCASSFRGSSTGELFFGEGSRLTVL.

The chain is built from TRBV28 and TRBJ1-4; D unresolved. The CDR3 is 15 residues long. V shed 4 bases and J shed 9 bases, with 18 bases lying between them. CDR1 and CDR2 from the germline V gene are MDHEN and SYDVKM. The CDR3 is CASSSRGSRMKKLFF. CDR3 bases: TGTGCCAGCAGTTCGCGAGGCAGTAGAATGAAAAAACTGTTTTTT.

Notes on this clone: Other nucleotide sequences from this sample produce the same CDR3. The rearrangement links TRBV18 to TRBJ2-3, with 13 bases lining up with TRBD2. The CDR3 is 16 residues long. Germline CDR1 and CDR2: KGHSH and LQKENI. The junction had 4 bases not matched to a gene; V was cut back by 6 bases and J by 1 base. The CDR3 DNA follows: TGTGCCAGCTCCCTCGGACTAGCGGGAGGCACAGATACGCAGTATTTT. Translated: CASSLGLAGGTDTQYF.

The J gene is TRBJ1-5, the V gene TRBV19; 7 bases agree with TRBD1. The J segment lost 5 bases and the V segment lost 4 bases, leaving 11 bases of the junction unmatched. This CDR3 contains 16 residues. CDR1 is LNHDA and CDR2 is SQIVND in the germline V gene (reference sequence). The CDR3 is CASSRSPGQQYQPQHF. The CDR3 DNA sequence: TGTGCCAGTAGTAGATCCCCGGGACAGCAGTATCAGCCCCAGCATTTT.